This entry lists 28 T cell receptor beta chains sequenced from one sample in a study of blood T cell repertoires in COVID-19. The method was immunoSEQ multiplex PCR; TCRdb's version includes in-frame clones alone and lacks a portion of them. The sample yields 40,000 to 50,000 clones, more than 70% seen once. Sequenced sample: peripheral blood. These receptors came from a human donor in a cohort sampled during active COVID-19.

The CDR3 bases are TGTGCCAGCAGCCATCAGGGGGTTGACATGGCAGGCTACACCTTC. This gives the protein CASSHQGVDMAGYTF. The chain recombines TRBV3-1 (or the pseudogene TRBV3-2) with TRBJ1-2; 7 bases fit TRBD1. Germline assignment: CDR1 LGHDT and CDR2 YNNKEL (reference sequence). CDR3 length: 15 residues. V dropped 3 bases and J dropped 8; count of bases not matched to a gene: 12.

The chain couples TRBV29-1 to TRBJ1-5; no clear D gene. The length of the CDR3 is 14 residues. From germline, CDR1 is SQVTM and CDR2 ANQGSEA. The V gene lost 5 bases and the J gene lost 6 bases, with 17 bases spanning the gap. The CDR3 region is CSVLVLGGGQPQHF. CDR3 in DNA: TGCAGCGTTTTGGTTCTTGGAGGCGGTCAGCCCCAGCATTTT.

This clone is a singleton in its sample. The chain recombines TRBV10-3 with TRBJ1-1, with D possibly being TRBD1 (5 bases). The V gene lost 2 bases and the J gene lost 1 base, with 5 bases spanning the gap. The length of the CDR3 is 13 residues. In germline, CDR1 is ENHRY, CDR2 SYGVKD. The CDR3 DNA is TGTGCCATCAGTGAGGACAGGAACACTGAAGCTTTCTTT. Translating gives CAISEDRNTEAFF.

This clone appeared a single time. The CDR3 DNA reads TGTGCCAGCAGTTCCCCAGGGGGCCAGCGTTCACCCCTCCACTTT. Its protein product is CASSSPGGQRSPLHF. The chain combines TRBV28 with TRBJ1-6, with 8 bases identical to TRBD1. This CDR3 has 15 amino acids. Germline lookup yields CDR1 MDHEN and CDR2 SYDVKM. V lost 4 bases and J lost 9; bases outside the gene matches: 8.

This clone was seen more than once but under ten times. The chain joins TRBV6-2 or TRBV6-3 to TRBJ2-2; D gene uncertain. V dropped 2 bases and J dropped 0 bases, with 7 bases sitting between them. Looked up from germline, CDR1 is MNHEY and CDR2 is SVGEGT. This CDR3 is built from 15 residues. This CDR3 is CASSYERPNTGELFF. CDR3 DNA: TGTGCCAGCAGTTACGAGCGCCCGAACACCGGGGAGCTGTTTTTT.

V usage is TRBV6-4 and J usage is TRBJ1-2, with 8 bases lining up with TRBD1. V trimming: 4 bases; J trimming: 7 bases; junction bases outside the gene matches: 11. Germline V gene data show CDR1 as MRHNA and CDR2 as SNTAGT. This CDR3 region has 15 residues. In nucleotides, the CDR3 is TGTGCCAGCAGTGTAACGTTCCAGGGGGCGCGTGGCTACACCTTC. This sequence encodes CASSVTFQGARGYTF.

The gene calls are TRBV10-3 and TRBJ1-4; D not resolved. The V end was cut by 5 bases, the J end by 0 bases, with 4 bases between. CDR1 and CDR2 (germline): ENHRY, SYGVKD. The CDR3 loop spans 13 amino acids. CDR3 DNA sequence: TGTGCCATCAGTCAGACAACTAATGAAAAACTGTTTTTT. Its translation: CAISQTTNEKLFF.

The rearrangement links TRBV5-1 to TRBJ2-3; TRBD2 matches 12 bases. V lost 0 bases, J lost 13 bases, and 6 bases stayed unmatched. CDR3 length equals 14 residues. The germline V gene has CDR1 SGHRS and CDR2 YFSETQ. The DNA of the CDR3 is TGCGCCAGCAGCTTGGAGACTAGCGGGAGTGCGGAGTATTTT. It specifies CASSLETSGSAEYF.

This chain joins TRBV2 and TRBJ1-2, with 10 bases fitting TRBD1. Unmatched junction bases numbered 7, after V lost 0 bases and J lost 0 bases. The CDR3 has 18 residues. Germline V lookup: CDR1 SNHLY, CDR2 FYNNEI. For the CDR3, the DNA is TGTGCCAGCAGTGAAGCGCGGGGACAGGGGTCCGCTAACTATGGCTACACCTTC. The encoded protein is CASSEARGQGSANYGYTF. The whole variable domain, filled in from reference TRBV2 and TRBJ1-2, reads EPEVTQTPSHQVTQMGQEVILRCVPISNHLYFYWYRQILGQKVEFLVSFYNNEISEKSEIFDDQFSVERPDGSNFTLKIRSTKLEDSAMYFCASSEARGQGSANYGYTFGSGTRLTVV.

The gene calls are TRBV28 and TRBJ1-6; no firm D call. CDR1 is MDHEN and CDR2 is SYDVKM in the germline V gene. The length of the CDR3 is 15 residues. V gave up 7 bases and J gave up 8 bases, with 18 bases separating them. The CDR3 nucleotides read TGTGCCAGCACCACATTAACGGGGTTTGATTCACCCCTCCACTTT. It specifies CASTTLTGFDSPLHF.

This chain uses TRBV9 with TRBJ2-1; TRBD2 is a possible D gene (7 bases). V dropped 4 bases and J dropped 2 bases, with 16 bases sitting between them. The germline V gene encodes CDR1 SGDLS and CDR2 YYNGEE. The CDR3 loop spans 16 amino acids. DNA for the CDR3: TGTGCCAGCAGCAGGGGGGGAAGAGCAGCCTACAATGAGCAGTTCTTC. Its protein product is CASSRGGRAAYNEQFF.

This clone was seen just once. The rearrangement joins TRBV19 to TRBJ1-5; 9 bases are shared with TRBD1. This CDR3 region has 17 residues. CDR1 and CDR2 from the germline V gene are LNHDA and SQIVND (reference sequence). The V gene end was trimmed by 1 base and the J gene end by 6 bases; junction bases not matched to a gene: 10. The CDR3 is CASSIAGVGQGIQPQHF. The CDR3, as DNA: TGTGCCAGTAGTATAGCGGGAGTGGGACAGGGTATTCAGCCCCAGCATTTT.

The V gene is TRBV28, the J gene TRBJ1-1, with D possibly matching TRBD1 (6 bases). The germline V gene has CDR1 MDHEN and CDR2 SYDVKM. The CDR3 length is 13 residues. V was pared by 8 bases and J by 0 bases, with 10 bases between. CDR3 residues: CASHRELNTEAFF. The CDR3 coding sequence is TGTGCCAGCCACAGGGAACTGAACACTGAAGCTTTCTTT.

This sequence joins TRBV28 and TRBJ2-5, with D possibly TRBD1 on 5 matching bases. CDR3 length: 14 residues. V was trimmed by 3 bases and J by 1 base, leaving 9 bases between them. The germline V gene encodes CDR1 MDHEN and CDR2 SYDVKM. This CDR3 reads CASSFRQGQETQYF. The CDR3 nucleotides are TGTGCCAGCAGTTTTCGGCAGGGCCAAGAGACCCAGTACTTC.

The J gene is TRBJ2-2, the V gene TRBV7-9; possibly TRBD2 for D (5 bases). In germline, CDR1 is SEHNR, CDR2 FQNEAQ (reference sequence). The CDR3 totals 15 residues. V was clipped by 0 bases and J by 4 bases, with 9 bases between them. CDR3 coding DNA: TGTGCCAGCAGCTTAGCGGGAGTGGGCACCGGGGAGCTGTTTTTT. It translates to CASSLAGVGTGELFF.

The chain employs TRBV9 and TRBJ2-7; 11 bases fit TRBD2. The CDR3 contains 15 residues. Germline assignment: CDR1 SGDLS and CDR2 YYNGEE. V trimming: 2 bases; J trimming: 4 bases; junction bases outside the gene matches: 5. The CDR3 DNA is TGTGCCAGCAGCGTTACTAGCGGGAGTGGATACGAGCAGTACTTC. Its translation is CASSVTSGSGYEQYF. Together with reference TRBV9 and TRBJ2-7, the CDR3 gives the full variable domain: DSGVTQTPKHLITATGQRVTLRCSPRSGDLSVYWYQQSLDQGLQFLIQYYNGEERAKGNILERFSAQQFPDLHSELNLSSLELGDSALYFCASSVTSGSGYEQYFGPGTRLTVT.

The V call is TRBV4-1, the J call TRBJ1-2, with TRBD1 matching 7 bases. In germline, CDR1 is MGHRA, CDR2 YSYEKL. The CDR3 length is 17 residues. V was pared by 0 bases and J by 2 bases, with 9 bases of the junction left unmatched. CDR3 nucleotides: TGCGCCAGCAGCCAAGAAAGGGACAGCCCGAGGAACTATGGCTACACCTTC. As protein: CASSQERDSPRNYGYTF.

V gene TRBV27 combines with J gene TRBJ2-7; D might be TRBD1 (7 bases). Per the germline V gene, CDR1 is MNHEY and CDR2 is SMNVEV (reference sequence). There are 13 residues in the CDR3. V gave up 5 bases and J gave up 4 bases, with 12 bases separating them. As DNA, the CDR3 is TGTGCCAGCAGTCAGGGGGGATATTACGAGCAGTACTTC. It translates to CASSQGGYYEQYF.

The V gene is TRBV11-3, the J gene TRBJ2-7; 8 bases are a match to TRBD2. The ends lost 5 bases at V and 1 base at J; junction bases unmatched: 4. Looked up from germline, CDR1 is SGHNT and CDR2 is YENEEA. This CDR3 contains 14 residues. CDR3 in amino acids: CASSTSGISYEQYF. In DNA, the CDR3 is TGTGCCAGCAGCACTAGCGGCATATCCTACGAGCAGTACTTC. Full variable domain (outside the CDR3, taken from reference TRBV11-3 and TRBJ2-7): EAGVVQSPRYKIIEKKQPVAFWCNPISGHNTLYWYLQNLGQGPELLIRYENEEAVDDSQLPKDRFSAERLKGVDSTLKIQPAELGDSAVYLCASSTSGISYEQYFGPGTRLTVT.

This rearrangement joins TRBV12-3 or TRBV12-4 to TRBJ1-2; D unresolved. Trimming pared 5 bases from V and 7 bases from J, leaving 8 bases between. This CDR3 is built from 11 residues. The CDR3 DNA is TGTGCCAGCAGTCTTTCGCGTGGCTACACCTTC. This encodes CASSLSRGYTF.

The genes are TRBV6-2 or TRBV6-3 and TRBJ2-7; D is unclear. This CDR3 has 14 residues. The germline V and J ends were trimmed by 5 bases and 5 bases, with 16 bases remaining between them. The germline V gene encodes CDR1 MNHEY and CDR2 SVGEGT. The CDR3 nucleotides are TGTGCCAGCAGTCAACCTTATACACCCCACGAGCAGTACTTC. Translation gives CASSQPYTPHEQYF.

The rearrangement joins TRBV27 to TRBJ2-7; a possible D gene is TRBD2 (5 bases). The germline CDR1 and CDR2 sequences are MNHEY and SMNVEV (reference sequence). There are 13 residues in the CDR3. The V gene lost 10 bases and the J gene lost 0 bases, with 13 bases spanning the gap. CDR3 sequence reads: CATHPGNSYEQYF. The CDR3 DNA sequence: TGTGCCACCCACCCGGGGAACTCCTACGAGCAGTACTTC.

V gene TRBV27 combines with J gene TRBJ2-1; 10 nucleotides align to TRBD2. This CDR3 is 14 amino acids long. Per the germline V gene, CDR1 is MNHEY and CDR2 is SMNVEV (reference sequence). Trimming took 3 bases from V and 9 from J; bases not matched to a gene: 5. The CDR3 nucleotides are TGTGCCAGCAGTTTGAGCGGGAGGGCGGGTGAGCAGTTCTTC. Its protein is CASSLSGRAGEQFF.

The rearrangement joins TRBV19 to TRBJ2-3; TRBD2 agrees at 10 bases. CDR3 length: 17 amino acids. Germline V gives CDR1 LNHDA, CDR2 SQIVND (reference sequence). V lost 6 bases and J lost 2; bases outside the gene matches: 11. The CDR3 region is CASRRGAGGRVTDTQYF. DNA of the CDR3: TGTGCCAGTAGGCGAGGAGCGGGAGGGCGGGTCACAGATACGCAGTATTTT.

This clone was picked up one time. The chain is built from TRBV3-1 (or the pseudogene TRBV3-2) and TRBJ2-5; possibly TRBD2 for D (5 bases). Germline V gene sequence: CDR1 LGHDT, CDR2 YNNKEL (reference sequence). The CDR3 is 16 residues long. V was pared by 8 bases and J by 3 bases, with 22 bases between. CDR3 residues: CASAPLLSGGEETQYF. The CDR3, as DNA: TGTGCCAGCGCGCCACTTTTAAGCGGAGGAGAAGAGACCCAGTACTTC.

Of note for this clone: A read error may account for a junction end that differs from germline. CDR3 sequence reads: CASNQQGGNTEAFF. CDR3 nucleotides: TGTGCCAGCAACCAACAGGGGGGGAACACTGAAGCTTTCTTT. The rearrangement joins TRBV3-1 (or the pseudogene TRBV3-2) to TRBJ1-1; 8 positions match TRBD1. The CDR3 length is 14 residues. CDR1 LGHDT and CDR2 YNNKEL come from the germline V gene (reference sequence).

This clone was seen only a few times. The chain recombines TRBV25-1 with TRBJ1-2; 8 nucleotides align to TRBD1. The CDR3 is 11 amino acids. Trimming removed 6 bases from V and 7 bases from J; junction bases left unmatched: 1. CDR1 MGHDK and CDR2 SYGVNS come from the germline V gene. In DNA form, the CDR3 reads TGTGCCAGCAGCCAGGGGGCTGGCTACACCTTC. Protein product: CASSQGAGYTF.

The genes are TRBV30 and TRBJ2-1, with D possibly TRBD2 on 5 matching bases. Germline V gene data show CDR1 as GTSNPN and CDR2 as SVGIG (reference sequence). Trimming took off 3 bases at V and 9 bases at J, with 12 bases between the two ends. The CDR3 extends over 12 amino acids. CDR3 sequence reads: CAWSSHGVEQFF. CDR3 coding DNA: TGTGCCTGGAGCAGTCACGGGGTTGAGCAGTTCTTC.